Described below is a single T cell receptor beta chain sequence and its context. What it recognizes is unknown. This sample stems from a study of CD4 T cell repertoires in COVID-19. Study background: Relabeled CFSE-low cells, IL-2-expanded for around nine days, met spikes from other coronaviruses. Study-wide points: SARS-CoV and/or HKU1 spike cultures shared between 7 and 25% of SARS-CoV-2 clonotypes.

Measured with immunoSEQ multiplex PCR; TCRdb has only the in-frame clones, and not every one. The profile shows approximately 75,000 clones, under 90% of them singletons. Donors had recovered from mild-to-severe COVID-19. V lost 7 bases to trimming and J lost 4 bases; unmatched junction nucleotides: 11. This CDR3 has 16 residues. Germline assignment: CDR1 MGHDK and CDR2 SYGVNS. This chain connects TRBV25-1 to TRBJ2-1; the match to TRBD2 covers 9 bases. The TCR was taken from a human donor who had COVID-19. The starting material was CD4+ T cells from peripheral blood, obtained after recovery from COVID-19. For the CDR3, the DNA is TGTGCCAGCACCAGCGGGAGGTATTCGCGGTACAATGAGCAGTTCTTC. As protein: CASTSGRYSRYNEQFF.